These 9 T cell receptor beta chains were all obtained from the same sample, sequenced in a study of T cell clonality in common variable immunodeficiency. Sequenced by immunoSEQ multiplex PCR; TCRdb stores in-frame clones only, minus some. The sample has around 29,000 clones, none seen only once; the top ten hold approximately 4.7%. Sequencing was done on a sample of peripheral blood mononuclear cells. The receptor source for this set is a person aged 18-70 years in good health.

In regard to this clone: The CDR3 extends 3 residues past the end of the read, so its final part is completed from the germline J gene. The rearrangement joins TRBV19 to TRBJ1-2; the match to TRBD1 covers 7 bases. The germline gives CDR1 LNHDA, CDR2 SQIVND (reference sequence). The CDR3 totals 15 residues. Trimming took 5 bases from V and 4 from J; bases not matched to a gene: 10. Incomplete CDR3 DNA: TGTGCCAGTAGTGTAACGACAGGGAGATCCTATGGC. It translates to CASSVTTGRSYG. The CDR3 in full is CASSVTTGRSYGYTF.

A few counts support this clone. Read data end 3 residues before the CDR3 end; the end is taken from the germline J gene. The chain uses TRBV29-1 and TRBJ2-5, with 8 positions matching TRBD1. Germline-derived CDR1 and CDR2 are SQVTM and ANQGSEA. This CDR3 comprises 12 residues. The V and J ends lost 6 bases and 4 bases, in that order; junction bases with no gene match: 4. The sequenced CDR3 bases are TGCAGCGTATACAGGGGGTCAGAGACC. Residues: CSVYRGSET. The CDR3 in its entirety is CSVYRGSETQYF.

This clone was picked up a small number of times. Read sequence stops 3 residues before the CDR3 end, and the germline J gene provides the missing end. The V gene is TRBV13, the J gene TRBJ2-7; D is undetermined. The CDR3 is 12 amino acids. V lost 0 bases and J 4 bases, leaving 4 bases between the germline ends. Looked up from germline, CDR1 is PRHDT and CDR2 is FYEKMQ (reference sequence). The CDR3 loop reads CASSLGAYEQYF. The CDR3 bases that were read are TGTGCCAGCAGCTTAGGCGCGTACGAG.

This clone appeared many times. The sequenced fragment ends 3 residues before the CDR3 boundary, so the rest is inferred from the germline J gene. The V call is TRBV5-1, the J call TRBJ1-4; TRBD1 might be the D (6 bases). The CDR3 runs 15 residues. Germline lookup yields CDR1 SGHRS and CDR2 YFSETQ. V lost 4 bases to trimming and J lost 7 bases, with 17 bases between them. Incomplete CDR3 DNA: TGCGCCAGCAGCATAGGAGCAGGGGCGGGTGAAAAA. This translates into CASSIGAGAGEK. In full, the CDR3 reads CASSIGAGAGEKLFF.

Comment on this clone: The read ends 3 residues before the CDR3 terminus; that terminus is restored from the germline J gene. The chain uses TRBV19 and TRBJ2-2, with D perhaps TRBD2 (7 bases). CDR1 and CDR2 (germline): LNHDA, SQIVND (reference sequence). CDR3 size: 16 residues. CDR3 DNA (partial): TGTGCCAGTAGGGGAAGGGGGGGGTTGTCTAATGAAAAG. Protein: CASRGRGGLSNEK. The CDR3 as a whole reads CASRGRGGLSNEKLFF.

This clone was detected ten times or more. The read ends 3 residues before the CDR3 terminus; that terminus is restored from the germline J gene. The chain carries TRBV11-3 and TRBJ2-2, with D unclear. The germline V gene has CDR1 SGHNT and CDR2 YENEEA. This CDR3 comprises 15 residues. The V and J ends lost 0 bases and 1 base respectively, with 6 bases between them. CDR3 bases read: TGTGCCAGCAGCTTAGAAGCCGGGAACACCGGGGAG. It translates to CASSLEAGNTGE. The full CDR3 protein is CASSLEAGNTGELFF.

This clone was seen many times. Coverage ceases 3 residues before the CDR3 finishes, and the germline J gene fills in the end. This chain links TRBV6-1 with TRBJ1-6; D is possibly TRBD1 (5 bases). The CDR3 is 13 residues long. Germline V gene data show CDR1 as MNHNS and CDR2 as SASEGT. CDR3 sequence: CASSEDRIHPLHF. CDR3 DNA, as far as it was read: TGTGCCAGCAGTGAAGACAGGATTCACCCC.

Points on this clone: At one of its ends the junction is not consistent with the germline gene, which may arise from a read error. With the read ending 3 residues before the CDR3 end, the germline J gene is used to fill in that end. The V gene is TRBV19, the J gene TRBJ2-2; 11 bases align to TRBD1. The CDR3 is 12 amino acids. Germline CDR1 LNHDA, CDR2 SQIVND (reference sequence). The CDR3 sequence: CASSPGTGGLFF. CDR3 DNA (partial): TGTGCCAGTAGTCCCGGGACAGGGGGG.

This clone was seen only a few times. The CDR3 extends 3 residues past the end of the read, so its final part is completed from the germline J gene. The chain couples TRBV2 to TRBJ2-7; D is perhaps TRBD1 (6 bases). V dropped 5 bases and J dropped 6 bases, with 17 bases sitting between them. CDR1 is SNHLY, CDR2 FYNNEI, per germline. The CDR3 is 14 residues long. CDR3 bases read: TGTGCCAGCAGTTACAGGGCTCCCCTGCTCGAG. The encoded protein is CASSYRAPLLE. The entire CDR3 is CASSYRAPLLEQYF.